This is a list of T cell receptor beta chains from one sample in a study of OX40 agonist ivuxolimab in advanced cancers. The protocol was immunoSEQ multiplex PCR, while the TCRdb copy is restricted to in-frame clones and leaves out a portion. This sample has some 69,000 clones, with roughly 90% found just once. Here the sequenced sample was CD4+ or CD8+ T cells sorted from blood, taken in a trial of the OX40 agonist ivuxolimab. The receptors shown here come from an adult with an advanced solid tumor such as melanoma, head and neck, liver or kidney cancer. Both conserved end residues are trimmed from each CDR3. The order of the fields is clone size, V gene, J gene, CDR3 protein. Size is stated for part of the rows, as once, few or many counts, or as a class when the clone is expanded.

>-|TRBV19|TRBJ2-1
ASSITTLYNEQF
>once|TRBV18|TRBJ1-1
ASSPPSLSGQNTEAF
>-|TRBV19|TRBJ2-1
ASTPAATGGREQF
>-|TRBV15|TRBJ1-1
ATSRDRTNTEAF
>-|TRBV2|TRBJ2-3
ASKGRSGTQY
>-|TRBV6-1|TRBJ1-3
ASSERTGSSGNTIY
>-|TRBV19|TRBJ2-2
ASRTGGASTGELF
>-|TRBV6-5|TRBJ2-7
ASSYSFTGGLIEQY
>-|TRBV9|TRBJ2-7
ASSVGINSYEQY
>-|TRBV5-1|TRBJ2-7
ASSLSGTGGTYEQY
>-|TRBV5-1|TRBJ2-7
ASSFSKVGDSYEQY
>few|TRBV4-2|TRBJ1-2
ASSPGQDYGYT
>-|TRBV10-2|TRBJ2-1
ASSELATYSYNEQF
>-|TRBV19|TRBJ1-4
ASTQSGGKLF
>few|TRBV2|TRBJ1-1
ASRRTGNTEAF
>-|TRBV19|TRBJ1-1
ASSTDSSGTEAF
>-|TRBV6-1|TRBJ2-3
ASSEWGLDTQY
>-|TRBV28|TRBJ1-1
ASRSGHTEAF
>-|TRBV18|TRBJ2-7
ASSPTQSNEQY
>-|TRBV18|TRBJ1-5
ASSTGTVNQPQH
>-|TRBV5-6|TRBJ2-7
ASSRRVGVAGDHEQY
>-|TRBV5-1|TRBJ2-1
ASSSGTGYYNEQF
>-|TRBV10-1|TRBJ2-7
ASSPGRTREQY
>-|TRBV5-1|TRBJ2-1
ASSYGLAGGSYNEQF
>-|TRBV11-2|TRBJ2-1
ASSPGLAGGNNEQF
>-|TRBV2|TRBJ2-3
ASTRGGRTDTQY
>-|TRBV10-2|TRBJ2-7
ASSSIDEQY
>-|TRBV28|TRBJ1-2
ASSLAANYGYT
>-|TRBV5-6|TRBJ2-7
ASSQPGEYEQY
>once|TRBV7-2|TRBJ2-7
ASSLEAGDLYEQY
>-|TRBV28|TRBJ1-2
ASTEKGVLGYT
>-|TRBV7-3|TRBJ2-1
ASSPGLAGVGVQF
>-|TRBV11-2|TRBJ2-2
ASSLYGSGELF
>-|TRBV6-1|TRBJ1-1
ASRRTGDANTEAF
>-|TRBV6-6|TRBJ1-5
ASSDQGYSNQPQH
>-|TRBV18|TRBJ2-3
ASSPGLAGTDTQY
>-|TRBV7-9|TRBJ2-5
ASSLRTGRPGSQY
>-|TRBV10-3|TRBJ2-1
AISRTSGRNNNEQF
>-|TRBV6-5|TRBJ1-6
ASSPGGVHDSPLH
>-|TRBV2|TRBJ1-1
ASILTGTMNTEAF
>-|TRBV9|TRBJ1-1
ASSVEAGFGTEAF
>-|TRBV5-1|TRBJ1-3
ASSLETALLRGNTIY
>-|TRBV30|TRBJ2-7
AWSVGRGSYEQY
>-|TRBV16|TRBJ2-3
ASSQERGGTDTQY
>-|TRBV10-2|TRBJ1-1
ASSDTGPRGEAF
>-|TRBV11-2|TRBJ2-1
ASRRTSGRTYNEQF
>few|TRBV9|TRBJ1-6
ASSVAGDSLYPLH
>once|TRBV5-4|TRBJ2-1
ASSFAQTPYEQF
>once|TRBV11-2|TRBJ2-5
ASSQHLAGGYQETQY
>-|TRBV7-9|TRBJ2-7
ASSADPGQGSHEQY
>-|TRBV6-6|TRBJ1-5
ASSSHSNQPQH
>-|TRBV4-1|TRBJ1-2
ASSQDSLWGANYGYT